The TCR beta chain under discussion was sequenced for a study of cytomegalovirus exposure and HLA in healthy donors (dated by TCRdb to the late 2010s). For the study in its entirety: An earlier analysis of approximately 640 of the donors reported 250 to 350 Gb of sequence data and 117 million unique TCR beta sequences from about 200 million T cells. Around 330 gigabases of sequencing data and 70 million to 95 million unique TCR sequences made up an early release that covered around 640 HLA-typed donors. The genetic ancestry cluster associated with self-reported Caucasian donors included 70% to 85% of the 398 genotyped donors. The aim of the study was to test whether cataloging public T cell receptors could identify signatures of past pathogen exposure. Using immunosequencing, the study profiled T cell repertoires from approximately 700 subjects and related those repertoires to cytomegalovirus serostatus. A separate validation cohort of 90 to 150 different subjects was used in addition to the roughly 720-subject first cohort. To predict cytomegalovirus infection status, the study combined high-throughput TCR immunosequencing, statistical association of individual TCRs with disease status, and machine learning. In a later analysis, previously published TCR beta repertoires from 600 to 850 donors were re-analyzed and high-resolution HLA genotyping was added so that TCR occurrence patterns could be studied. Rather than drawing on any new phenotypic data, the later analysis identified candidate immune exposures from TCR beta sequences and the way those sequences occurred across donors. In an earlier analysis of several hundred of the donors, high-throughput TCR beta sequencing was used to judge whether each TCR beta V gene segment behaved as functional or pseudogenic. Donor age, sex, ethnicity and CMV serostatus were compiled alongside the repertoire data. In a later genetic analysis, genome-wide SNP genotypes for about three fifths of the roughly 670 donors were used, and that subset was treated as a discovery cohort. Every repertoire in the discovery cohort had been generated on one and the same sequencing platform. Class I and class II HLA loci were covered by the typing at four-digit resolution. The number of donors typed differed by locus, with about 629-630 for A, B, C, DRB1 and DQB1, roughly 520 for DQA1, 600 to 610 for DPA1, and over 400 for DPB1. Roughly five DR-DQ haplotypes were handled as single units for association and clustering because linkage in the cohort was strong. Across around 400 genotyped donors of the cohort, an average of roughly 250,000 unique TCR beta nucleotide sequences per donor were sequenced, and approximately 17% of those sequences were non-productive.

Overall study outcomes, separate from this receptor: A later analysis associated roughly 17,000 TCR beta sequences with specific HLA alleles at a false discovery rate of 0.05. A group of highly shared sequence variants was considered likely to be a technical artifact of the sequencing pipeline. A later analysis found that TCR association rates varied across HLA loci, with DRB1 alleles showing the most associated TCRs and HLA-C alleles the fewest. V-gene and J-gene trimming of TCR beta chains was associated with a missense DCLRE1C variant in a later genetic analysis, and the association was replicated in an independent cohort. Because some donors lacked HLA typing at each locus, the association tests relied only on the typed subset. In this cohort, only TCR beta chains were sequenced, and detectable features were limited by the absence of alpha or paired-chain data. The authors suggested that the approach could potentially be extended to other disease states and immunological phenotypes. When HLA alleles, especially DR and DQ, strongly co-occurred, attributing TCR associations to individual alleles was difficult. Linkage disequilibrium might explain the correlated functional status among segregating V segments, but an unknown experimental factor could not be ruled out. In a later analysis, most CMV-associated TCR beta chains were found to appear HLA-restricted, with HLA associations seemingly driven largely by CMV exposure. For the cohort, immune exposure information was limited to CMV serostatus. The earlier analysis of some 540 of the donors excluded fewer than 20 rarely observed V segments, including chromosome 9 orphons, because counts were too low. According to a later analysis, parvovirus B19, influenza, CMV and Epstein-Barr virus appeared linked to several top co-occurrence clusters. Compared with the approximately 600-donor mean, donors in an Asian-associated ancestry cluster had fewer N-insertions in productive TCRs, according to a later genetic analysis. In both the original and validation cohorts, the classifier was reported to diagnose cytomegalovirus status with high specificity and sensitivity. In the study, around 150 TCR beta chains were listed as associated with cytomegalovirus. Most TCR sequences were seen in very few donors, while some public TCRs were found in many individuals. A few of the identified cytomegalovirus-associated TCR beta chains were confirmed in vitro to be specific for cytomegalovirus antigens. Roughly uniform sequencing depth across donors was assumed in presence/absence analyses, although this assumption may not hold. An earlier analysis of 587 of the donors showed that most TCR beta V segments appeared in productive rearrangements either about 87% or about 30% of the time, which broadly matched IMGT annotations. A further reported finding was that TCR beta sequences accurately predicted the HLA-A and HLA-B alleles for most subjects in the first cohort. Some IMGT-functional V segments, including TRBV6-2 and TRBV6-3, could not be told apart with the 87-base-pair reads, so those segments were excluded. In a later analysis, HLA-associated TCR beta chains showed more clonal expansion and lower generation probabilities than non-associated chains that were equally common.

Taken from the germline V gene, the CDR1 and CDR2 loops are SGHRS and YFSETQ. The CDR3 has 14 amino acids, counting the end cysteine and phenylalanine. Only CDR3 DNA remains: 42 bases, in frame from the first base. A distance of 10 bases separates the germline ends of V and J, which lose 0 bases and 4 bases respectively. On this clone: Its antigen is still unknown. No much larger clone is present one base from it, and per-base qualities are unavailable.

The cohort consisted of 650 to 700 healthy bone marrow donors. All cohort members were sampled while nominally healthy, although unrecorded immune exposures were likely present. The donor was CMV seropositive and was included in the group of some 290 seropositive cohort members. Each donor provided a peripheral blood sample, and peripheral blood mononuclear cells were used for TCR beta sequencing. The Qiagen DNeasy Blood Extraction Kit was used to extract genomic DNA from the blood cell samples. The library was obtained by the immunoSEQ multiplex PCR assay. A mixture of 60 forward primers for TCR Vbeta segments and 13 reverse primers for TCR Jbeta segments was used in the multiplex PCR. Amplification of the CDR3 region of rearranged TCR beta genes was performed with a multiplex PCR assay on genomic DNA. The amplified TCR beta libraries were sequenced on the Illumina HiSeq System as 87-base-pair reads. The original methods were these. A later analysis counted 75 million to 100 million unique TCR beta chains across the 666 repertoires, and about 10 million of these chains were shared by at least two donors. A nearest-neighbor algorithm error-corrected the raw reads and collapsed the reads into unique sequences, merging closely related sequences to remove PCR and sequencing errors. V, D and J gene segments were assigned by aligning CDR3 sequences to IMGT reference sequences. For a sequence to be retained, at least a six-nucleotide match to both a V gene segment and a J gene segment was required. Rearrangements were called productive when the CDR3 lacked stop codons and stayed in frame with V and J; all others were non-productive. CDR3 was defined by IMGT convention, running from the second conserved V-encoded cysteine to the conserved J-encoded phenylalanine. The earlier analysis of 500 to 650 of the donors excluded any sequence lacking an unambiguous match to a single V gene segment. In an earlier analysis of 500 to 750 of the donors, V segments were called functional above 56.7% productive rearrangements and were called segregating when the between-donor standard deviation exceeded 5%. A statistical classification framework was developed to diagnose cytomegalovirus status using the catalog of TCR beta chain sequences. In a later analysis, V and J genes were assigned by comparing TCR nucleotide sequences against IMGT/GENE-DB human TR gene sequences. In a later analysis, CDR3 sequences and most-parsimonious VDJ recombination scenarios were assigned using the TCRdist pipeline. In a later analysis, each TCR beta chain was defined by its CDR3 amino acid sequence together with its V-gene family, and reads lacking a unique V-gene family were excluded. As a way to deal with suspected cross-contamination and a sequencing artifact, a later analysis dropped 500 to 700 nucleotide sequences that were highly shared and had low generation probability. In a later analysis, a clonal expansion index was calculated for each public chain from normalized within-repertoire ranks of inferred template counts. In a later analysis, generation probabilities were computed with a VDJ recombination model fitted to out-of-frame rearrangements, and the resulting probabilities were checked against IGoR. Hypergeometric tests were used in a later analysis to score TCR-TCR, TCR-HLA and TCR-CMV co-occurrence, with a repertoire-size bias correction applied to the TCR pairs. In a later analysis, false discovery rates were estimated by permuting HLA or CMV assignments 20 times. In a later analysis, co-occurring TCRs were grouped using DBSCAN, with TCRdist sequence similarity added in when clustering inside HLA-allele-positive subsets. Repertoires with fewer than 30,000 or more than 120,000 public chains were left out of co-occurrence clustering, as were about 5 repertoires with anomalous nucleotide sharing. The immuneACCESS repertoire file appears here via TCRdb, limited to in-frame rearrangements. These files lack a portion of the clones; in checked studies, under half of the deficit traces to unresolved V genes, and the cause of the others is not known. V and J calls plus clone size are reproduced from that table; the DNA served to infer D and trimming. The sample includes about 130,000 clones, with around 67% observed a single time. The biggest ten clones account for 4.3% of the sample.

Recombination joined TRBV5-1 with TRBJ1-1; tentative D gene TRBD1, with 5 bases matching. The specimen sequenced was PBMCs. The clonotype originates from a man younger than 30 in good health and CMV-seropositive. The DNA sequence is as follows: TGCGCCAGCAGCTTGGGGCAGGGTTTCACTGAAGCTTTCTTT. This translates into CASSLGQGFTEAFF.